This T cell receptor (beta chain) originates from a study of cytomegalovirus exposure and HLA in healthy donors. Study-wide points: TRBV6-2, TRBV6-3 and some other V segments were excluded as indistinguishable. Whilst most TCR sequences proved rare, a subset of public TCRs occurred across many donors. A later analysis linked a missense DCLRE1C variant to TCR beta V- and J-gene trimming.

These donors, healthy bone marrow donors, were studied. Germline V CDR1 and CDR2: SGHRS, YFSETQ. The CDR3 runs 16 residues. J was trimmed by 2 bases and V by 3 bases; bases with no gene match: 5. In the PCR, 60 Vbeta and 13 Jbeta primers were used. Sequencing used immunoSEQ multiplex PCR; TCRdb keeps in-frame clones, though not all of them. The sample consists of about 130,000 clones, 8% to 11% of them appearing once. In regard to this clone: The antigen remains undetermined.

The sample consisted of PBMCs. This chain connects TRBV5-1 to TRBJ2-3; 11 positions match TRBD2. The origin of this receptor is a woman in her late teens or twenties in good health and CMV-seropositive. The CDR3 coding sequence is TGCGCCAGCAGCTACCCTAGCGGGAGGACCACAGATACGCAGTATTTT. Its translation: CASSYPSGRTTDTQYF.